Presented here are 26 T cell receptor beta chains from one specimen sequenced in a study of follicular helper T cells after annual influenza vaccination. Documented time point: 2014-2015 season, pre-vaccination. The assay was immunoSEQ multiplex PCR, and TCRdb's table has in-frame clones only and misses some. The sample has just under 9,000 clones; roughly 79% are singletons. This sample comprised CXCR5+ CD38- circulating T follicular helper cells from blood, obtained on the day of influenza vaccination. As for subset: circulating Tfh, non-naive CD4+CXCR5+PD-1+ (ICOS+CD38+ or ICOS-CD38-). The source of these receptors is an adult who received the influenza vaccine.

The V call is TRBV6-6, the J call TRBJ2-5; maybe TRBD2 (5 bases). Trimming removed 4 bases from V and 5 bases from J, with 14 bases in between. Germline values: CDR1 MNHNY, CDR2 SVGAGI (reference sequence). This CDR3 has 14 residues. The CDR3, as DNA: TGTGCCAGCAGTTCGGAAAATAAGCGGGAGACCCAGTACTTC. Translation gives CASSSENKRETQYF.

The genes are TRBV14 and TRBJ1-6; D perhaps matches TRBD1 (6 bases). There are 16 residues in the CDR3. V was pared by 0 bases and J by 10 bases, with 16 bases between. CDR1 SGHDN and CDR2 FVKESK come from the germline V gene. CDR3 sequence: CASSQDWPGAMSPLHF. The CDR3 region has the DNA TGTGCCAGCAGCCAAGATTGGCCAGGGGCAATGTCACCCCTCCACTTT.

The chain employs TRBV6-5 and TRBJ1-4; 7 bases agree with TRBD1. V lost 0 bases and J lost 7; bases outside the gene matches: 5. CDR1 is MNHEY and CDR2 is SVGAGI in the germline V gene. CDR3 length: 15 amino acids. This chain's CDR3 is CASSYSGGGIEKLFF. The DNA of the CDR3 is TGTGCCAGCAGTTACTCAGGGGGCGGGATTGAAAAACTGTTTTTT.

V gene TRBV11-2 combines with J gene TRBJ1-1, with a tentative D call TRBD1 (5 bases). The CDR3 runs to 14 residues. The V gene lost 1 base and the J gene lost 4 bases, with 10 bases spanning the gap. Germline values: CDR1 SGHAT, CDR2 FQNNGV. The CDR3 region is CASSLVGGGTEAFF. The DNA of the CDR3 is TGTGCCAGCAGCTTAGTTGGGGGAGGCACTGAAGCTTTCTTT.

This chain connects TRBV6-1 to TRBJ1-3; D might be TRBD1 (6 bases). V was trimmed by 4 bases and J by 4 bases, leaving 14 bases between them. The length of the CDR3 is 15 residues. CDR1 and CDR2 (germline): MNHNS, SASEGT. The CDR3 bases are TGTGCCAGCAGTGCCAGGGGTGGAGCGGGAAACACCATATATTTT. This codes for CASSARGGAGNTIYF.

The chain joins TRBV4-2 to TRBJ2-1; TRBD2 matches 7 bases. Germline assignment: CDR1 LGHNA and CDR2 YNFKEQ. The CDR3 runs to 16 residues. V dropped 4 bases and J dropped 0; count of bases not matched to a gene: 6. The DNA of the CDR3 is TGTGCCAGCAGCCTACTGCGGGAGAGCTCCTACAATGAGCAGTTCTTC. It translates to CASSLLRESSYNEQFF.

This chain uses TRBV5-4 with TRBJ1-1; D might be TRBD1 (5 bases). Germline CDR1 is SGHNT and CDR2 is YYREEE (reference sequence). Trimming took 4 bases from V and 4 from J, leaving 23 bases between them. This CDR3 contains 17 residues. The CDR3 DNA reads TGTGCCAGCAGCCCACGAGCGGCCGGGGGAAGAGGCACTGAAGCTTTCTTT. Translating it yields CASSPRAAGGRGTEAFF.

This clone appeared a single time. Written as DNA, the CDR3 is TGTGCCAGCAGCTACCGGGGGCCTCGAGGAGAAAAACTGTTTTTT. It translates to CASSYRGPRGEKLFF. The chain carries TRBV6-5 and TRBJ1-4; possible D gene TRBD1, 6 bases. Germline V gene data show CDR1 as MNHEY and CDR2 as SVGAGI. The CDR3 is 15 residues long. Trimming left V 6 bases short and J 8 bases short, with 19 bases between.

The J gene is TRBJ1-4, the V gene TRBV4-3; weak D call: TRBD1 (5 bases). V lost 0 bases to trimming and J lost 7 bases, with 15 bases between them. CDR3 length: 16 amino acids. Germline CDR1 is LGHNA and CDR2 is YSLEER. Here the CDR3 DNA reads TGCGCCAGCAGCCAAGAGGCGAGGGGAGAAGGTGAAAAACTGTTTTTT. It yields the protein CASSQEARGEGEKLFF.

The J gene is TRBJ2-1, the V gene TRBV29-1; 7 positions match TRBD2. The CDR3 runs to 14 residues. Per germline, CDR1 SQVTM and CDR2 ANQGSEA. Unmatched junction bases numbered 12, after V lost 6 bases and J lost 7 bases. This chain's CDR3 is CSVPIVGGWNEQFF. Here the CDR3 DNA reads TGCAGCGTCCCCATTGTGGGAGGGTGGAATGAGCAGTTCTTC.

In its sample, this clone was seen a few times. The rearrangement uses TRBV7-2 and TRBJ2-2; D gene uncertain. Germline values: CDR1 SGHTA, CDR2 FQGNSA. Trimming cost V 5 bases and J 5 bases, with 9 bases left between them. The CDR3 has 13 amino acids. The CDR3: CASSPSWTGELFF. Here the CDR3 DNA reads TGTGCCAGCAGCCCTAGTTGGACCGGGGAGCTGTTTTTT.

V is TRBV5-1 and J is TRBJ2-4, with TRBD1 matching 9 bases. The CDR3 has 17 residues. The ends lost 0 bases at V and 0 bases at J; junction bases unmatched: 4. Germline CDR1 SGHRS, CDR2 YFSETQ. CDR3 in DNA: TGCGCCAGCAGCTTGGTATCGGGACAGGGAGCCAAAAACATTCAGTACTTC. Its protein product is CASSLVSGQGAKNIQYF.

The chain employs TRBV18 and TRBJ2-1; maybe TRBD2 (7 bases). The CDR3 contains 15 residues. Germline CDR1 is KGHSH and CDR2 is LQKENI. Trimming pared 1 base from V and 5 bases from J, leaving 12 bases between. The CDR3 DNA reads TGTGCCAGCTCACCACGGGGGGGCCTTGACAATGAGCAGTTCTTC. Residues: CASSPRGGLDNEQFF.

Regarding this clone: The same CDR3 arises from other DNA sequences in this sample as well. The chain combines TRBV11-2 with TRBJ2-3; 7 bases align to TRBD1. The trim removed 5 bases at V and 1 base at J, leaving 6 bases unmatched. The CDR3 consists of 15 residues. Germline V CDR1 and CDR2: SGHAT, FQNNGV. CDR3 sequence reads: CASSPWTGGTDTQYF. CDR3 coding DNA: TGTGCCAGCAGCCCATGGACAGGTGGCACAGATACGCAGTATTTT.

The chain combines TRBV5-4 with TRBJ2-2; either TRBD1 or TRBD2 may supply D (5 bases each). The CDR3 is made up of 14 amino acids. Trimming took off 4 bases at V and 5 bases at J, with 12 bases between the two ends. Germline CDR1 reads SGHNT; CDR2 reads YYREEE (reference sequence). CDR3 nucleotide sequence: TGTGCCAGCAGCGATGAGGGGCTTACCGGGGAGCTGTTTTTT. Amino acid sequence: CASSDEGLTGELFF.

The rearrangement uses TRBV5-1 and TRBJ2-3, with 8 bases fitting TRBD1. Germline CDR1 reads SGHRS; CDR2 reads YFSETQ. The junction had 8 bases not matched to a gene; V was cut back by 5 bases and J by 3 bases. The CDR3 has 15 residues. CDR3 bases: TGCGCCAGCAGTCTGGGAGACAGGGGAACAGATACGCAGTATTTT. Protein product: CASSLGDRGTDTQYF.

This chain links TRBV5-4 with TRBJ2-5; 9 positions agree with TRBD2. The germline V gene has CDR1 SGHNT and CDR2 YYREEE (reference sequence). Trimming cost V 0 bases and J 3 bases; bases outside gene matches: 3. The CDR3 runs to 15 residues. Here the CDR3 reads CASSLGLAAEETQYF. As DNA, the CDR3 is TGTGCCAGCAGCTTGGGACTAGCGGCGGAAGAGACCCAGTACTTC.

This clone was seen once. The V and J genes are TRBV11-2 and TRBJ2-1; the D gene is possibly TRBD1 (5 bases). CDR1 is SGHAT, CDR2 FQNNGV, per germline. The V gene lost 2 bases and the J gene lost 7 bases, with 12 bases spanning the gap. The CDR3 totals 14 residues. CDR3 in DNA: TGTGCCAGCAGCTTAACCCAGGGTAGAAATGAGCAGTTCTTC. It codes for CASSLTQGRNEQFF.

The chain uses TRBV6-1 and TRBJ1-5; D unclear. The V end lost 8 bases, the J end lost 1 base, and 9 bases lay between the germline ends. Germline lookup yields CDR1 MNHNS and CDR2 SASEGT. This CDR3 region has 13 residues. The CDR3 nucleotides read TGTGCCAGCGAGGTGAGGAGCAATCAGCCCCAGCATTTT. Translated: CASEVRSNQPQHF.

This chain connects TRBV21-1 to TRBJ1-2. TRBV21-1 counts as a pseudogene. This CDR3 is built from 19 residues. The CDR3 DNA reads TGTGCCAGCAGCAAAGCGCTTTGGGAAGGGGGGAAGGCTAACTATGGCTACACCTTC. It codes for CASSKALWEGGKANYGYTF.

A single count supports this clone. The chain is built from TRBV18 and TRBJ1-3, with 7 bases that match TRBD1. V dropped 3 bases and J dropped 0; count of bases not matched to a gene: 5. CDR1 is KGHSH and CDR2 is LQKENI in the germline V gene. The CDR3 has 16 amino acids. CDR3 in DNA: TGTGCCAGCTCACCCGGACAGGCTAGCTCTGGAAACACCATATATTTT. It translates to CASSPGQASSGNTIYF.

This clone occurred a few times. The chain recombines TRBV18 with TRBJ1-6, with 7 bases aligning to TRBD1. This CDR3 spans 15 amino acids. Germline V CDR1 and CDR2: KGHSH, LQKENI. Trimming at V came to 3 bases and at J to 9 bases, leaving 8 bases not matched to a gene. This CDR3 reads CASSPQGGLGSPLHF. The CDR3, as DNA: TGTGCCAGCTCACCCCAGGGGGGCTTGGGTTCACCCCTCCACTTT.

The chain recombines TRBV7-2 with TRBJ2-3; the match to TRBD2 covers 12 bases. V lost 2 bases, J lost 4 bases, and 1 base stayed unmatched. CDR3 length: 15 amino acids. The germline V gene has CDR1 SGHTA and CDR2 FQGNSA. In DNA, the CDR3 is TGTGCCAGCAGCTTACTAGCGGGAGGGGCAGATACGCAGTATTTT. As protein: CASSLLAGGADTQYF. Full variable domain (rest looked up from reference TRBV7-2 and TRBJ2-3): GAGVSQSPSNKVTEKGKDVELRCDPISGHTALYWYRQSLGQGLEFLIYFQGNSAPDKSGLPSDRFSAERTGGSVSTLTIQRTQQEDSAVYLCASSLLAGGADTQYFGPGTRLTVL.

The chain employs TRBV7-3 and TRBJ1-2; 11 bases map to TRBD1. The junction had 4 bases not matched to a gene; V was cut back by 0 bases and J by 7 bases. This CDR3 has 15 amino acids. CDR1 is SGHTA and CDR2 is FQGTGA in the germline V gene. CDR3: CASSLTRTGGGGYTF. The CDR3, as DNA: TGTGCCAGCAGCTTAACCCGGACAGGGGGCGGTGGCTACACCTTC.

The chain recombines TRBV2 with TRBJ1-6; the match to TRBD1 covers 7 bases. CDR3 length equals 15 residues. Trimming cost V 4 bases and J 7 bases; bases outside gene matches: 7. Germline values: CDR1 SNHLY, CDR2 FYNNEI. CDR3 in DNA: TGTGCCAGCAGTGCGTTACAGGGGAACAATTCACCCCTCCACTTT. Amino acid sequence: CASSALQGNNSPLHF.

CDR3 nucleotides: TGTGCCAGCACCCCGGGGGGCGCGGGGACTGAAGCTTTCTTT. Amino acids: CASTPGGAGTEAFF. The chain uses TRBV28 and TRBJ1-1; D may be TRBD1 (6 bases). The V end was cut by 7 bases, the J end by 5 bases, with 17 bases between. CDR3 length: 14 amino acids. Germline CDR1 reads MDHEN; CDR2 reads SYDVKM.